The sequence of this T cell receptor (beta chain) was determined in a study of T cell clonotyping in hematopoietic cell transplantation. Across the study: Recipients' pretransplant samples followed cytoreduction.

On this clone: Its antigen is as yet unknown.

The assay was immunoSEQ multiplex PCR, and TCRdb's table has in-frame clones only and misses some. The sample includes approximately 9,300 clones, around nine tenths seen only once; the top ten take 15%. General observations from the study: After transplant, recipient diversity fell while pathologically expanded clonotypes grew through day 180. CD4 and CD8 repertoire contributions could not be separated without sorting. Graft donor and pretransplant recipient Inverse Simpson Index values predicted broader posttransplant TCR diversity.

Time point described: recipient sample about 28 days before transplant, after cytoreduction. V was pared by 8 bases and J by 4 bases, with 6 bases of the junction left unmatched. Germline CDR1 LNHDA, CDR2 SQIVND (reference sequence). There are 14 residues in the CDR3. The sequence was collected from a woman between 45 and 65 years old with chronic myeloid leukemia. Some clones in this sample may be carry-over from other donors' samples. Sample: peripheral blood mononuclear cells, taken before stem cell transplant. The chain recombines TRBV19 with TRBJ2-3, with TRBD1 matching 10 bases. In DNA form, the CDR3 reads TGTGCCAGTGAGGACAGGGGGAATTCAGATACGCAGTATTTT. Protein: CASEDRGNSDTQYF.